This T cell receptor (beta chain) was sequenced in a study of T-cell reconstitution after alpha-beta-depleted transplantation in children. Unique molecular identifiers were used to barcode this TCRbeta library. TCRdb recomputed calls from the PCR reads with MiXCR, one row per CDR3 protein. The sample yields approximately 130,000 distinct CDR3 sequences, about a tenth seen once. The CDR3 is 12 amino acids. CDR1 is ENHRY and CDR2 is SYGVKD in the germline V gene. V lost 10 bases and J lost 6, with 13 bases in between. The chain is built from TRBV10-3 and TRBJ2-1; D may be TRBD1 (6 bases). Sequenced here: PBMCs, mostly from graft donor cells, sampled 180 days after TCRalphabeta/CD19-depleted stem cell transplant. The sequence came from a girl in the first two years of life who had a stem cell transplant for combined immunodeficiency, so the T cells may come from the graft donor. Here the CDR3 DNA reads TGTGCCACTGACAGGCCCAGCAATGAGCAGTTCTTC. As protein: CATDRPSNEQFF.